This TCR beta chain was recorded in a study of PD-1 blockade in classical Hodgkin lymphoma. Overall study results and limits: The diversity seen at baseline in complete responders resembled that of newly diagnosed patients.

Profiled with immunoSEQ multiplex PCR; TCRdb holds only in-frame clones, not every one. Seen here are over 35,000 clones, 60% to 85% observed once, and the top ten hold over 9.5%. The CDR3 is made up of 15 amino acids. Trimming cost V 5 bases and J 5 bases, with 16 bases left between them. CDR1 and CDR2 from the germline V gene are MDHEN and SYDVKM. Autologous stem cell transplantation was followed by relapse in every patient, and brentuximab vedotin exposure varied. Turning to this clone: Its cognate antigen is unknown.

Specimen: peripheral blood mononuclear cells (PBMCs), collected at baseline. V and J are TRBV28 and TRBJ2-4; D perhaps matches TRBD1 (5 bases). The clonotype was recovered from a human donor with classical Hodgkin lymphoma. The CDR3 is CASSPPGARENIQYF. In DNA, the CDR3 is TGTGCCAGCAGTCCGCCTGGGGCCCGGGAAAACATTCAGTACTTC.